Presented here are 22 T cell receptor beta chains from one specimen sequenced in a study of T cell responses to AZD1222 COVID-19 vaccine (dated by TCRdb to 2020 to 2023). Receptor libraries were prepared by the immunoSEQ multiplex PCR assay. TCRdb re-hosts the immuneACCESS table, in-frame sequences only. Its copies lack some clones; in the studies checked, an unresolved V gene accounts for under half of them, and the cause for the rest is not known. For this sample the table gives about 90,000 clones, of which approximately 86% were detected only once. The top ten constitute about a tenth of the sample. The time point label of this sample denotes: baseline before first vaccination. Interpreted using the paper, the treatment or condition label stands for: meningococcal conjugate vaccine given as trial control. The sequencing here drew on peripheral blood, taken on day 0 of MenACWY control vaccination. Source of these receptors: an adult in good health.

This chain uses TRBV5-4 with TRBJ1-1; tentative D call: TRBD1 (6 bases). The CDR3 loop spans 17 amino acids. V was pared by 4 bases and J by 5 bases, with 24 bases between. Germline CDR1 SGHNT, CDR2 YYREEE (reference sequence). The chain's CDR3 is CASSPQGAGGDGTEAFF. CDR3 bases: TGTGCCAGCAGCCCGCAAGGGGCGGGGGGCGATGGTACTGAAGCTTTCTTT.

The V and J genes are TRBV10-3 and TRBJ1-2; D remains ambiguous. This CDR3 has 13 amino acids. CDR1 is ENHRY and CDR2 is SYGVKD in the germline V gene. V was clipped by 5 bases and J by 2 bases, with 9 bases between them. CDR3: CAISPTGNYGYTF. In DNA, the CDR3 is TGTGCCATCAGTCCGACGGGAAACTATGGCTACACCTTC.

The CDR3 spells CAISDSGSNQPQHF. CDR3 in DNA: TGTGCCATCAGTGATTCCGGGAGCAATCAGCCCCAGCATTTT. V usage is TRBV10-3 and J usage is TRBJ1-5; no firm D call. The CDR3 consists of 14 residues. Germline values: CDR1 ENHRY, CDR2 SYGVKD. V lost 3 bases to trimming and J lost 1 base, with 7 bases between them.

This clone has just a few counts. The rearrangement links TRBV3-1 (or the pseudogene TRBV3-2) to TRBJ2-5; D remains ambiguous. CDR1 is LGHDT, CDR2 YNNKEL, per germline (reference sequence). The V end lost 0 bases, the J end lost 10 bases, and 9 bases lay between the germline ends. This CDR3 is built from 12 residues. CDR3 DNA sequence: TGTGCCAGCAGCCAAGATAGCCGAAACCAGTACTTC. Residues: CASSQDSRNQYF.

A single count supports this clone. The chain uses TRBV5-6 and TRBJ1-2; D is possibly TRBD1 (5 bases). Between the trimmed V and J ends, which lost 0 bases and 7 bases, there was a span of 16 bases. Germline V gene lookup returns CDR1 SGHDT and CDR2 YYEEEE. This CDR3 is built from 15 residues. CDR3 amino acids: CASSLATARSGGYTF. The CDR3 DNA is TGTGCCAGCAGCTTGGCGACAGCCCGCTCTGGTGGCTACACCTTC.

Points on this clone: Distinct nucleotide sequences in the sample also encode this CDR3. This chain links TRBV2 with TRBJ1-4, with 10 bases lining up with TRBD1. CDR1 is SNHLY, CDR2 FYNNEI, per germline. This CDR3 contains 16 residues. After removal of 4 bases from V and 2 bases from J, the junction contained 4 bases not matched to a gene. DNA for the CDR3: TGTGCCAGCAGTGTTGACAGGGGGCAGACTAATGAAAAACTGTTTTTT. Translated: CASSVDRGQTNEKLFF.

The chain uses TRBV6-1 and TRBJ1-2; perhaps TRBD1 as D (6 bases). V was shortened by 3 bases and J by 3 bases, with 14 bases between the two germline ends. The length of the CDR3 is 15 residues. Germline loops: CDR1 MNHNS, CDR2 SASEGT. CDR3 loop: CASSEVRGWDYGYTF. The CDR3 bases are TGTGCCAGCAGTGAGGTCAGGGGATGGGACTATGGCTACACCTTC.

The rearrangement joins TRBV9 to TRBJ2-7; TRBD1 or TRBD2 may be the D gene (5 bases each). The length of the CDR3 is 15 residues. From germline, CDR1 is SGDLS and CDR2 YYNGEE. The V gene lost 9 bases and the J gene lost 2 bases, with 21 bases spanning the gap. The CDR3 loop reads CATPARWGRTYEQYF. As DNA, the CDR3 is TGTGCCACTCCAGCAAGGTGGGGACGGACCTACGAGCAGTACTTC.

The J gene is TRBJ1-1, the V gene TRBV18; D is undetermined. Germline V gene data show CDR1 as KGHSH and CDR2 as LQKENI. V was clipped by 1 base and J by 1 base, with 4 bases between them. This CDR3 has 13 amino acids. The CDR3: CASSPQQNTEAFF. The DNA of the CDR3 is TGTGCCAGCTCACCACAGCAGAACACTGAAGCTTTCTTT.

The genes are TRBV11-2 and TRBJ1-5; unclear D gene. V was trimmed by 1 base and J by 2 bases, leaving 9 bases between them. Germline V gene lookup returns CDR1 SGHAT and CDR2 FQNNGV. The CDR3 runs 15 residues. As DNA, the CDR3 is TGTGCCAGCAGCTTAGGAGGGAATCGCAATCAGCCCCAGCATTTT. Its protein product is CASSLGGNRNQPQHF.

This rearrangement joins TRBV7-2 to TRBJ2-2; 9 bases line up with TRBD2. The CDR3 has 16 residues. Germline trimming cut 8 bases from V and 3 bases from J; bases unmatched to any gene: 10. CDR1 and CDR2 from the germline V gene are SGHTA and FQGNSA. The CDR3, as DNA: TGTGCCAGCTCTAAGCATCAGCGGGGGGACACCGGGGAGCTGTTTTTT. Protein product: CASSKHQRGDTGELFF.

The sample holds one count of this clone. V and J are TRBV19 and TRBJ2-2; unclear D gene. This CDR3 spans 15 amino acids. Germline CDR1 LNHDA, CDR2 SQIVND (reference sequence). V was clipped by 4 bases and J by 1 base, with 10 bases between them. For the CDR3, the DNA is TGTGCCAGTAGTAGACTGGGCGGGAACACCGGGGAGCTGTTTTTT. As protein: CASSRLGGNTGELFF.

In this sample, this clone turned up a few times. The V call is TRBV4-2, the J call TRBJ1-5; D unresolved. Trimming took 0 bases from V and 7 from J, leaving 7 bases between them. The germline V gene encodes CDR1 LGHNA and CDR2 YNFKEQ. The CDR3 runs to 13 residues. CDR3 protein: CASSQELGQPQHF. The DNA for the CDR3 is TGTGCCAGCAGCCAAGAGCTAGGACAGCCCCAGCATTTT.

V gene TRBV11-2 combines with J gene TRBJ2-6; the D is unclear. Germline loops: CDR1 SGHAT, CDR2 FQNNGV. The CDR3 contains 15 residues. V was clipped by 5 bases and J by 2 bases, with 10 bases between them. The CDR3 loop reads CASSKRGAGANVLTF. The CDR3 DNA is TGTGCCAGCAGCAAGCGCGGTGCTGGGGCCAACGTCCTGACTTTC.

This chain connects TRBV7-8 to TRBJ1-5; D gene uncertain. Deletions cut 7 bases from V and 6 bases from J, with 13 bases between. Germline assignment: CDR1 SGHVS and CDR2 FQNEAQ. This CDR3 contains 13 residues. Written as DNA, the CDR3 is TGTGCCAGCACCCTAGAGGGCTTTCAGCCCCAGCATTTT. Protein product: CASTLEGFQPQHF. The variable domain in full, completed from reference TRBV7-8 and TRBJ1-5, reads GAGVSQSPRYKVAKRGQDVALRCDPISGHVSLFWYQQALGQGPEFLTYFQNEAQLDKSGLPSDRFFAERPEGSVSTLKIQRTQQEDSAVYLCASTLEGFQPQHFGDGTRLSIL.

The rearrangement links TRBV30 to TRBJ1-5; weak D call: TRBD1 (6 bases). The CDR3 runs 11 residues. The V end lost 5 bases, the J end lost 7 bases, and 9 bases lay between the germline ends. The V gene's germline CDR1 is GTSNPN and CDR2 SVGIG (reference sequence). CDR3 nucleotides: TGTGCCTGGGGACAGCCCCAGCCCCAGCATTTT. It yields the protein CAWGQPQPQHF.

This clone was recorded only once. This chain links TRBV5-1 with TRBJ1-1; D may be TRBD1 (6 bases). This CDR3 comprises 14 residues. Trimming shortened V by 0 bases and J by 8 bases, and 14 bases separated the two germline ends. Germline V gene data show CDR1 as SGHRS and CDR2 as YFSETQ. Written as DNA, the CDR3 is TGCGCCAGCAGCTTGGACAGGGCCCCTGTAGAAGCTTTCTTT. Translation: CASSLDRAPVEAFF.

This clone was seen once. CDR3 DNA: TGTGCCAGCAGCTTGGGCAGGGGGGCGTACGAGCAGTACTTC. Translating it yields CASSLGRGAYEQYF. The chain joins TRBV6-5 to TRBJ2-7, with D perhaps TRBD1 (7 bases). Germline loops: CDR1 MNHEY, CDR2 SVGAGI. With 6 bases removed from V and 4 bases from J, the gap between germline ends came to 16 bases. This CDR3 comprises 14 residues.

The chain is built from TRBV19 and TRBJ1-1, with D possibly TRBD1 on 6 matching bases. This CDR3 is 15 amino acids long. V was clipped by 1 base and J by 1 base, with 10 bases between them. CDR1 LNHDA and CDR2 SQIVND come from the germline V gene (reference sequence). The CDR3 reads CASSIAGGSNTEAFF. CDR3 coding DNA: TGTGCCAGTAGTATAGCGGGGGGCTCGAACACTGAAGCTTTCTTT.

This chain links TRBV6-1 with TRBJ2-5, with a possible D match to TRBD2 (6 bases). The V gene's germline CDR1 is MNHNS and CDR2 SASEGT. The CDR3 contains 14 residues. V lost 2 bases and J 1 base, leaving 8 bases between the germline ends. The CDR3 protein is CASSEIGGQETQYF. The CDR3 DNA reads as TGTGCCAGCAGTGAAATCGGGGGCCAAGAGACCCAGTACTTC.

The V gene is TRBV11-2, the J gene TRBJ1-3, with TRBD1 matching 10 bases. The CDR3 extends over 16 amino acids. CDR1 and CDR2 from the germline V gene are SGHAT and FQNNGV. V lost 5 bases, J lost 0 bases, and 4 bases stayed unmatched. Written as DNA, the CDR3 is TGTGCCAGCAGCGCTCGGGACAGGGGCTCTGGAAACACCATATATTTT. It translates to CASSARDRGSGNTIYF.

J is TRBJ2-1 and V is TRBV29-1; D is tentatively TRBD1 or TRBD2 (5 bases each). Trimming took 5 bases from V and 0 from J, leaving 17 bases between them. Germline V CDR1 and CDR2: SQVTM, ANQGSEA. The CDR3 is 16 amino acids. The CDR3 sequence: CSVRFYQGDSYNEQFF. The CDR3 DNA sequence: TGCAGCGTTCGTTTTTACCAGGGAGACTCCTACAATGAGCAGTTCTTC.